This TCR beta chain appears in the sequencing data of a study of cytomegalovirus exposure and HLA in healthy donors. Turning to the study itself: Early released data had about 85 million unique TCRs, all coming from HLA-typed donors.

The count of this clone is one. The antigen is unknown. Overall study results and limits: An observed cluster of highly shared sequence variants was recorded as a likely sequencing artifact. In a later analysis, at a false discovery rate of 0.05, fewer than 20,000 TCR beta sequences were associated with HLA alleles.

The PCR was carried out with 60 Vbeta primers and 13 Jbeta primers. The repertoire was sequenced with immunoSEQ multiplex PCR; TCRdb's copy has only in-frame clones and lacks some. The sample contains a few hundred thousand clones, roughly 80% of which appear only once. The clonotype was recovered from a young man in good health and CMV-seronegative. The sequencing sample was made of PBMCs.

CDR3 loop: CSARQGEAFF. The DNA for the CDR3 is TGCAGTGCTAGACAGGGTGAAGCTTTCTTT. V gene TRBV20-1 combines with J gene TRBJ1-1; D may be TRBD1 (5 bases). V was pared by 2 bases and J by 7 bases, with 5 bases between. CDR3 length: 10 residues. Per the germline V gene, CDR1 is DFQATT and CDR2 is SNEGSKA (reference sequence).